The clone carrying this T cell receptor (beta chain) has only a few counts. Its antigen is not known. Germline trimming cut 5 bases from V and 7 bases from J; bases unmatched to any gene: 7. The germline CDR1 and CDR2 sequences are MNHNY and SVGAGI (reference sequence). The length of the CDR3 is 16 residues. This sample was included in a study of blood T cells in healthy people across ages. Findings and limits, study-wide: Diversity figures based on one million T cells were deemed too low.

A sample-barcoded 5' primer and a J-beta primer mix were used in a second PCR of roughly 6 to 11 cycles. CDR3-containing paired-end reads numbered at least 3 million in each sample. In TCRdb, the 5' RACE reads were re-called with MiXCR into one record per CDR3 protein. The table lists about 590,000 distinct CDR3 sequences, approximately 30% of them singletons. This chain joins TRBV6-6 and TRBJ1-6, with TRBD1 matching 11 bases. Specimen: blood. The receptor was derived from an elderly woman in good health. CDR3 DNA sequence: TGTGCCAGCAGTACTAGGACAGGGGGCGACAATTCACCCCTCCACTTT. Protein product: CASSTRTGGDNSPLHF.